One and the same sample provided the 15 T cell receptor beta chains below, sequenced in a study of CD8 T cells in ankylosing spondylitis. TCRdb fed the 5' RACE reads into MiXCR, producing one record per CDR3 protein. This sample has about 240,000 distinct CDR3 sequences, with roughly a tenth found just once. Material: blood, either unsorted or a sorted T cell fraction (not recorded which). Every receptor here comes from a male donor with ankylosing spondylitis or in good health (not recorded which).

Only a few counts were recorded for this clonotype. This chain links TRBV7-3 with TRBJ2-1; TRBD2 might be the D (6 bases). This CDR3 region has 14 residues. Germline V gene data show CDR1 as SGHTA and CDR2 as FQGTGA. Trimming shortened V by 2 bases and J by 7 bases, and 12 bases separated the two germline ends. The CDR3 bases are TGTGCCAGCAGCTTAGGTACTAGCAAAAATGAGCAGTTCTTC. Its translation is CASSLGTSKNEQFF.

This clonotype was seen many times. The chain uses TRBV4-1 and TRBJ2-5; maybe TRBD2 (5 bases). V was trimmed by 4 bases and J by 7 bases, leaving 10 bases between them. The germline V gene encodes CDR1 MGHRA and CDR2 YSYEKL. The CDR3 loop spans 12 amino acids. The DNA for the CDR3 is TGCGCCAGCAGCCTTCCAGCGGCGACCCAGTACTTC. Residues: CASSLPAATQYF.

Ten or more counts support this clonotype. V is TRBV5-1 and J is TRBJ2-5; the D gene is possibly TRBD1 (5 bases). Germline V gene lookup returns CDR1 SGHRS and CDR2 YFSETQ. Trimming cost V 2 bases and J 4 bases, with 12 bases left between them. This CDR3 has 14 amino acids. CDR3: CASSFRQYGETQYF. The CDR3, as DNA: TGCGCCAGCAGCTTCAGACAGTATGGAGAGACCCAGTACTTC.

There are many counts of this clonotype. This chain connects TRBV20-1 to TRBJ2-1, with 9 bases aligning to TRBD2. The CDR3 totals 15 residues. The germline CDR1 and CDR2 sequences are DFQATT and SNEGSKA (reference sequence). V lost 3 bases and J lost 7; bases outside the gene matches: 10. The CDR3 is CSARTGSGGWNEQFF. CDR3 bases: TGCAGTGCTAGGACGGGCAGCGGGGGGTGGAATGAGCAGTTCTTC.

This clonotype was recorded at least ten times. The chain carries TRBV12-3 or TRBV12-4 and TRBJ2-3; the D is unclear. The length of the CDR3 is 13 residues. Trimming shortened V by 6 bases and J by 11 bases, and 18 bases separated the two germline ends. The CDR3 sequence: CASSPSSRSKQYF. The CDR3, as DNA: TGTGCCAGCAGCCCCTCCTCAAGGTCCAAGCAGTATTTT.

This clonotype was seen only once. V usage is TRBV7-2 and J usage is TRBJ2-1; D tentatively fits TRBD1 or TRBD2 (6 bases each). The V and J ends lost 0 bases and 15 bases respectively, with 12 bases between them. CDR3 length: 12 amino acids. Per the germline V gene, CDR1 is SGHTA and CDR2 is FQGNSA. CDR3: CASSLAHGGWFF. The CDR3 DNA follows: TGTGCCAGCAGCTTAGCGCACGGGGGCTGGTTCTTC.

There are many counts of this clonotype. The CDR3 protein is CSASNLAGTKETQYF. The CDR3 DNA follows: TGCAGTGCTAGTAATTTAGCGGGCACCAAAGAGACCCAGTACTTC. This chain links TRBV20-1 with TRBJ2-5; 7 positions agree with TRBD2. Germline values: CDR1 DFQATT, CDR2 SNEGSKA (reference sequence). CDR3 size: 15 residues. V gave up 3 bases and J gave up 3 bases; unmatched junction bases: 10.

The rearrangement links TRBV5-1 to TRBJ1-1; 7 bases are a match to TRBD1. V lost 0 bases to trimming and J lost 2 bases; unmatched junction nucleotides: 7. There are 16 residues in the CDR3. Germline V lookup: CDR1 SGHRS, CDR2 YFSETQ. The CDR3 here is CASSLGDRNINTEAFF. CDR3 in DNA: TGCGCCAGCAGCTTGGGGGACAGAAACATAAACACTGAAGCTTTCTTT.

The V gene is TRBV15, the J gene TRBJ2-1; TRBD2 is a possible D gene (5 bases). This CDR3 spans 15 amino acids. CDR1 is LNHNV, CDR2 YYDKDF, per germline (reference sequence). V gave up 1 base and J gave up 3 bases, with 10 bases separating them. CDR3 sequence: CATSRASTSYNEQFF. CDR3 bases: TGTGCCACCAGCAGAGCTTCTACTAGCTACAATGAGCAGTTCTTC.

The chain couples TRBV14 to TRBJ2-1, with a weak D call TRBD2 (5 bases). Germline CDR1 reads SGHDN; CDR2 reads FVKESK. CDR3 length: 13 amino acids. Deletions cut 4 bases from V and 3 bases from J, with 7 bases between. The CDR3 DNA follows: TGTGCCAGCAGCCGAGGGATCTACAATGAGCAGTTCTTC. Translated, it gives CASSRGIYNEQFF.

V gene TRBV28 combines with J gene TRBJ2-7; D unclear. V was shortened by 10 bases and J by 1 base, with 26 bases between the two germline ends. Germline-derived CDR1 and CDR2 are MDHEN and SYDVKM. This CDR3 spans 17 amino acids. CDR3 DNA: TGTGCCATGGGCCCCCGTCTCCGCTGGGAACCATCCTACGAGCAGTACTTC. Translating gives CAMGPRLRWEPSYEQYF.

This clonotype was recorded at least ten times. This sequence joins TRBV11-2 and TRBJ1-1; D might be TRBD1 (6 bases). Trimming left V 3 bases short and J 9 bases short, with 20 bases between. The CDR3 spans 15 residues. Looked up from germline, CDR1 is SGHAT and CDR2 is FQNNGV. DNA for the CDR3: TGTGCCAGCAGCTTCGAATTGGGCAGGGGCTCGAAAGCTTTCTTT. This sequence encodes CASSFELGRGSKAFF.

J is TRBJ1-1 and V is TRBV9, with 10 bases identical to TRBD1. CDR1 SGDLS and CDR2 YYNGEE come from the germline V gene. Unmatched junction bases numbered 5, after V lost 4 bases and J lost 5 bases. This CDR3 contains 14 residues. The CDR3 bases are TGTGCCAGCAGCCCAGACAGGGGGCAAACTGAAGCTTTCTTT. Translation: CASSPDRGQTEAFF.

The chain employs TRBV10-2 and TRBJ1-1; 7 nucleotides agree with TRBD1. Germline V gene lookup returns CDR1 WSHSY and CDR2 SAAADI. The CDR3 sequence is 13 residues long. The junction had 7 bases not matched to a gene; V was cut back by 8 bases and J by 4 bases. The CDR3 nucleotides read TGCGCCAGCGGCGAGGGGGCGGGCACTGAAGCTTTCTTT. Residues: CASGEGAGTEAFF.

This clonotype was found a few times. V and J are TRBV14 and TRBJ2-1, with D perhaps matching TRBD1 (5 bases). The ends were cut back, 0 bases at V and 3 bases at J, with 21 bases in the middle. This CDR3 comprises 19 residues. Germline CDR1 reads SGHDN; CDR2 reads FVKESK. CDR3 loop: CASSQEAAGHRKLYNEQFF. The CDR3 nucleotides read TGTGCCAGCAGCCAAGAAGCCGCCGGACACCGAAAACTCTACAATGAGCAGTTCTTC.